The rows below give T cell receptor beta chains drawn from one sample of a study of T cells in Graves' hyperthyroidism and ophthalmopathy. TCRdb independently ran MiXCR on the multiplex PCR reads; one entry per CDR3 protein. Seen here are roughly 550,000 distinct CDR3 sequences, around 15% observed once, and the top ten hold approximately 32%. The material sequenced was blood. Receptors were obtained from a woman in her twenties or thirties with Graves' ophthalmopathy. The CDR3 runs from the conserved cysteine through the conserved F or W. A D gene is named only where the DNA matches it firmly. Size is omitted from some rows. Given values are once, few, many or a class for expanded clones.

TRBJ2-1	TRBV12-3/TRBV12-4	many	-	CASSGNARDEQFF	TGTGCCAGCAGTGGGAATGCGAGGGATGAGCAGTTCTTC
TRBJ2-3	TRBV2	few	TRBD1	CATSDPGQDTDTQYF	TGTGCCACCAGTGACCCGGGACAGGACACAGATACGCAGTATTTT
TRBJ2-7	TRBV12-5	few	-	CASGYAGSYEQYF	TGTGCTAGTGGTTATGCGGGGTCCTACGAGCAGTACTTC
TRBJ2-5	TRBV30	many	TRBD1	CAWGTAVETQYF	TGTGCCTGGGGGACAGCGGTGGAGACCCAGTACTTC
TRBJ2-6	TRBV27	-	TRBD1	CASSLTGGTGANVLTF	TGTGCCAGCAGTTTGACAGGGGGCACGGGGGCCAACGTCCTGACTTTC
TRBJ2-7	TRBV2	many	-	CASSEELAHAYEQYF	TGTGCCAGCAGTGAGGAGCTAGCGCATGCCTACGAGCAGTACTTC
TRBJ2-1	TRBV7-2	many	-	CASSSQPTVYNEQFF	TGTGCCAGCAGCTCCCAACCGACGGTCTACAATGAGCAGTTCTTC
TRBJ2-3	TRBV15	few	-	CATSRDYPTSSTDTQYF	TGTGCCACCAGCAGAGATTACCCTACTAGCAGCACAGATACGCAGTATTTT
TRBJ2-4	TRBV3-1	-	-	CASSQDPWTHEPKYF	TGTGCCAGCAGCCAAGATCCGTGGACGCACGAGCCTAAGTACTTC
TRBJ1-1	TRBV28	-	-	CASSLSGPEAFF	TGTGCCAGCAGTTTATCAGGGCCTGAAGCTTTCTTT
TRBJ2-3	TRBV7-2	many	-	CASSLPPGDTQYF	TGTGCCAGCAGCTTACCCCCAGGGGATACGCAGTATTTT
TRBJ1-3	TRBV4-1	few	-	CASSQDRVTGNTIYF	TGCGCCAGCAGCCAAGACAGGGTAACAGGAAACACCATATATTTT
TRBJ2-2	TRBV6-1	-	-	CASTPSTGELFF	TGTGCCAGCACCCCTTCCACCGGGGAGCTGTTTTTT
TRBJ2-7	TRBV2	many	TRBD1	CASALTGDRLTYEQYF	TGTGCCAGCGCCTTAACCGGGGACAGACTAACCTACGAGCAGTACTTC
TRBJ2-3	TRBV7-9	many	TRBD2	CASSFGLAGVGGPDTQYF	TGTGCCAGCAGCTTTGGACTAGCGGGAGTGGGGGGTCCAGATACGCAGTATTTT
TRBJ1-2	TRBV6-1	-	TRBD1	CASREGTGGMRGYTF	TGTGCCAGCAGGGAAGGGACAGGGGGAATGAGGGGCTACACCTTC
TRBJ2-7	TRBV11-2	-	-	CASNLLNEAKNTPIRLYGQYF	TGTGCCAGCAACCTGTTGAACGAGGCAAAGAACACCCCAATCCGGCTTTACGGGCAGTACTTC
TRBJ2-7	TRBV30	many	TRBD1	CACPGQGWEQYF	TGTGCCTGTCCGGGACAGGGCTGGGAGCAGTACTTC
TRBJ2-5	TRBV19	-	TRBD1	CATGQGARGETQYF	TGTGCCACTGGACAGGGTGCCCGTGGAGAGACCCAGTACTTC
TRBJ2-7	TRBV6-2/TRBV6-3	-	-	CASLDPGGTYEQYF	TGTGCCAGCCTTGATCCCGGGGGTACCTACGAGCAGTACTTC
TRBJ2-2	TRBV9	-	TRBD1	CASSDRDRGNTGELFF	TGTGCCAGCAGCGATAGAGACAGGGGAAACACCGGGGAGCTGTTTTTT
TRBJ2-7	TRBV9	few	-	CASSVSTSSYEQYF	TGTGCCAGCAGCGTATCGACTAGCTCCTACGAGCAGTACTTC
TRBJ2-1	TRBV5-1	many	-	CASSPGFTYNEQFF	TGCGCCAGCAGCCCGGGGTTCACGTACAATGAGCAGTTCTTC
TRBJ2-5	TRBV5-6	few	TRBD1	CASSPVPIGQGRGETQYF	TGTGCCAGCAGTCCGGTACCTATCGGACAGGGCAGAGGAGAGACCCAGTACTTC
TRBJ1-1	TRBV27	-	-	CASSLWQTNTEAFF	TGTGCCAGCAGTTTATGGCAGACGAACACTGAAGCTTTCTTT
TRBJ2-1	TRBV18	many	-	CASSRSTGSSYNEQFF	TGTGCCAGCTCACGATCGACTGGGAGCTCCTACAATGAGCAGTTCTTC
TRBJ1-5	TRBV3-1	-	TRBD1	CASSGGIGTGAQPQHF	TGTGCCAGCAGCGGCGGCATAGGGACAGGCGCCCAGCCCCAGCATTTT
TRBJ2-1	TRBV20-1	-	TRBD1	CSANRDSDSYNEQFF	TGCAGTGCAAACCGGGACAGTGACTCCTACAATGAGCAGTTCTTC
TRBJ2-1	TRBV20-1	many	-	CSARVVSSYNEQFF	TGCAGTGCTAGGGTAGTCAGCTCCTACAATGAGCAGTTCTTC
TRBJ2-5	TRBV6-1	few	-	CASSSPDREAETQYF	TGTGCCAGCAGTTCCCCTGACAGGGAGGCAGAGACCCAGTACTTC
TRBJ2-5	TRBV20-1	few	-	CSARDWGPLGQETQYF	TGCAGTGCTAGAGATTGGGGCCCCCTCGGCCAAGAGACCCAGTACTTC
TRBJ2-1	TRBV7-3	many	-	CASSSGESSYNEQFF	TGTGCCAGCAGCTCGGGAGAGAGCTCCTACAATGAGCAGTTCTTC
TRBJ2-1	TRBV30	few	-	CAWSVEGAYNEQFF	TGTGCCTGGAGTGTGGAGGGCGCCTACAATGAGCAGTTCTTC
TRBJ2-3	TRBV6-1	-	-	CTSTARVDTQYF	TGTACCAGCACAGCGAGGGTAGATACGCAGTATTTT
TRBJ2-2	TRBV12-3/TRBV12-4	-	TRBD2	CASSFRGGASTGELFF	TGTGCCAGCAGTTTTCGGGGGGGCGCGAGCACCGGGGAGCTGTTTTTT
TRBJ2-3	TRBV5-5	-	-	CASSSGKAGWADTQYF	TGTGCCAGCAGCTCGGGGAAGGCGGGATGGGCAGATACGCAGTATTTT
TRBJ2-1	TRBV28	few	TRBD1	CASSLLGQASHNEQFF	TGTGCCAGCAGTTTATTGGGACAGGCGAGCCACAATGAGCAGTTCTTC
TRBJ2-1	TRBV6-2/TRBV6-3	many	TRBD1	CASSLPPTGGRGQFF	TGTGCCAGCAGCCTTCCTCCGACAGGGGGCAGGGGGCAGTTCTTC
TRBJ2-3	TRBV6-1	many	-	CASSSPQQWGLTDTQYF	TGTGCCAGCAGTTCCCCACAACAATGGGGGCTCACAGATACGCAGTATTTT
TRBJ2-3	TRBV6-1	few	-	CASSYSSQGRTDTQYF	TGTGCCAGCAGTTATAGCTCACAGGGGAGGACAGATACGCAGTATTTT
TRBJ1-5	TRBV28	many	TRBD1	CASSLTGGANQPQHF	TGTGCCAGCAGTTTGACAGGGGGCGCCAATCAGCCCCAGCATTTT
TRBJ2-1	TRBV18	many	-	CASSPASRSYNEQFF	TGTGCCAGCTCACCAGCTTCGCGGTCCTACAATGAGCAGTTCTTC
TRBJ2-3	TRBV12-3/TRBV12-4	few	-	CASSLTRSRTDTQYF	TGTGCCAGCAGTTTAACTAGAAGTCGCACAGATACGCAGTATTTT
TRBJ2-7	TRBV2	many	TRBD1	CASGRQGSESYEQYF	TGTGCCAGCGGAAGACAGGGGTCGGAATCCTACGAGCAGTACTTC
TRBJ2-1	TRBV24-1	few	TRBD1	CATSKPDRVGEQFF	TGTGCCACCAGTAAGCCAGACAGGGTGGGTGAGCAGTTCTTC
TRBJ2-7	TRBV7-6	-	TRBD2	CASSLGLAGEGYEQYF	TGTGCCAGCAGCTTAGGCCTAGCGGGAGAGGGCTACGAGCAGTACTTC
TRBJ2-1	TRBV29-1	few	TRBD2	CSVTTRLAGNEQFF	TGCAGCGTTACAACTAGACTAGCGGGAAATGAGCAGTTCTTC
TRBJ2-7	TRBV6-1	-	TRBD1	CASTKLTGKGYEQYF	TGTGCCAGCACCAAATTGACAGGGAAAGGGTACGAGCAGTACTTC
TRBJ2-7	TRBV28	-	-	CASGGMGLTYEQYF	TGTGCCAGCGGGGGGATGGGGCTCACCTACGAGCAGTACTTC
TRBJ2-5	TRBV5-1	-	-	CASSPGVRETQYF	TGCGCCAGCAGCCCGGGTGTCCGGGAGACCCAGTACTTC
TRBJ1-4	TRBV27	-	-	CASSSWWTNEKLFF	TGTGCCAGCAGTTCCTGGTGGACTAATGAAAAACTGTTTTTT
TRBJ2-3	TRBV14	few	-	CASSQEFTQYF	TGTGCCAGCAGCCAAGAATTTACGCAGTATTTT
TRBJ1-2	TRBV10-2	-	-	CASSELGADGYTF	TGCGCCAGCAGTGAGTTGGGGGCGGATGGCTACACCTTC